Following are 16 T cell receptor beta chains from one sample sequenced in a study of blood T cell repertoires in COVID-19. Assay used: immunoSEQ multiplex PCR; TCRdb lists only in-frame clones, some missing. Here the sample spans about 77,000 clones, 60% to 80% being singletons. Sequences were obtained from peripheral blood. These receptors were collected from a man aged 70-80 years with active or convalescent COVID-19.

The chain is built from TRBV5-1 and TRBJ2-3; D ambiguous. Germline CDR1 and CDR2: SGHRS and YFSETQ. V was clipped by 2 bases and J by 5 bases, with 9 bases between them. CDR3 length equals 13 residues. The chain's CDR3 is CASSFLVRDTQYF. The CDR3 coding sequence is TGCGCCAGCAGCTTCCTAGTTCGAGATACGCAGTATTTT.

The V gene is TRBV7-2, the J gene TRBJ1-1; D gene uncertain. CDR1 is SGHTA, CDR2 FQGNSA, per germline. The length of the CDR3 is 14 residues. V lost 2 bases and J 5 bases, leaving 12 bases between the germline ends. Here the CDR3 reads CASSLRPSGTEAFF. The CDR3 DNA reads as TGTGCCAGCAGCTTACGGCCGTCGGGGACTGAAGCTTTCTTT.

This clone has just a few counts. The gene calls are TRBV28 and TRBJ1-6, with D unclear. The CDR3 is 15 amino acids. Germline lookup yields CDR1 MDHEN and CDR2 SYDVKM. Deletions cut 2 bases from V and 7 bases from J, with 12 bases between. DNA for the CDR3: TGTGCCAGCAGTTTAGAGGCCAGTACAAATTCACCCCTCCACTTT. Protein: CASSLEASTNSPLHF.

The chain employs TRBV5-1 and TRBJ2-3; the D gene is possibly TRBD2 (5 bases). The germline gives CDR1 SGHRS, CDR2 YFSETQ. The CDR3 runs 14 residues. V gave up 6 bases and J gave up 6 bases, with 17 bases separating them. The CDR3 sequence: CASTTRAPVDTQYF. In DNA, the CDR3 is TGCGCCAGCACCACTAGGGCCCCCGTGGATACGCAGTATTTT. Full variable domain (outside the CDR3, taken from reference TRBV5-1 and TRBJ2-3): KAGVTQTPRYLIKTRGQQVTLSCSPISGHRSVSWYQQTPGQGLQFLFEYFSETQRNKGNFPGRFSGRQFSNSRSEMNVSTLELGDSALYLCASTTRAPVDTQYFGPGTRLTVL.

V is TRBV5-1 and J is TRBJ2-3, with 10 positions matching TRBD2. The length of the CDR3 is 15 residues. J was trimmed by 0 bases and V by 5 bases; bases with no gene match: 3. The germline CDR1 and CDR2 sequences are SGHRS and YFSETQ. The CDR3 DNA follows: TGCGCCAGCAGTCGGACTAGCGGTAGCACAGATACGCAGTATTTT. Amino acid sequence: CASSRTSGSTDTQYF.

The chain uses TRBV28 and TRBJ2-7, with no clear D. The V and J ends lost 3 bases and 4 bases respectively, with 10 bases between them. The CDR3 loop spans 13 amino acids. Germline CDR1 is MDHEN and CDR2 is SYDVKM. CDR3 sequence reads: CASSFGHVYEQYF. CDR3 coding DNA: TGTGCCAGCAGTTTTGGGCACGTATACGAGCAGTACTTC.

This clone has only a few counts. CDR3 sequence: CASTDYYEQYF. CDR3 nucleotides: TGTGCCAGCACAGATTACTACGAGCAGTACTTC. The chain recombines TRBV6-5 with TRBJ2-7; D is unresolved. Per the germline V gene, CDR1 is MNHEY and CDR2 is SVGAGI. The CDR3 covers 11 residues. V shed 7 bases and J shed 3 bases, with 7 bases lying between them.

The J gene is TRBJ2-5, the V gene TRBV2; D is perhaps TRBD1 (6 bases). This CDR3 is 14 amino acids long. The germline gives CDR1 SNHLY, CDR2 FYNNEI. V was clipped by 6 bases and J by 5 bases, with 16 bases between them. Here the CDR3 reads CASRMTGSRETQYF. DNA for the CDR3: TGTGCCAGCAGAATGACAGGATCTCGGGAGACCCAGTACTTC.

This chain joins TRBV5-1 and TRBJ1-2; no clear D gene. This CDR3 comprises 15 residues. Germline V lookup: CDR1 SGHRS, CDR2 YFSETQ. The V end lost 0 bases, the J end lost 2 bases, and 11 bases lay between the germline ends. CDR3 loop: CASSLGVRGNYGYTF. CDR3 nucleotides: TGCGCCAGCAGCTTGGGGGTCAGAGGGAACTATGGCTACACCTTC.

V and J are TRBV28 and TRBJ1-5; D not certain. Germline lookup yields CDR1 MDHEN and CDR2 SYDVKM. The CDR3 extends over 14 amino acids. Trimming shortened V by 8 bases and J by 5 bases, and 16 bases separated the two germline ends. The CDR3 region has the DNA TGTGCCAGCGCCCTTCAGGCGGGCCATCAGCCCCAGCATTTT. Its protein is CASALQAGHQPQHF.

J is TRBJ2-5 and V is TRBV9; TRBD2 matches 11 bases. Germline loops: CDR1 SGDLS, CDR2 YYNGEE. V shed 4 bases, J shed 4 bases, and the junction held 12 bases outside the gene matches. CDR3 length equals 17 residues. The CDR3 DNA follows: TGTGCCAGCAGCATCCACCCGACTAGCGGGGTATCAGAGACCCAGTACTTC. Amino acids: CASSIHPTSGVSETQYF.

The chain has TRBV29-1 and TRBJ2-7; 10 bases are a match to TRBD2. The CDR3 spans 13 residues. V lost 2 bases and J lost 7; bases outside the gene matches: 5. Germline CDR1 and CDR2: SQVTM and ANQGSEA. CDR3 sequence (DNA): TGCAGCGTTGAAATTTGGACTAGCGGTGAGCAGTACTTC. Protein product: CSVEIWTSGEQYF.

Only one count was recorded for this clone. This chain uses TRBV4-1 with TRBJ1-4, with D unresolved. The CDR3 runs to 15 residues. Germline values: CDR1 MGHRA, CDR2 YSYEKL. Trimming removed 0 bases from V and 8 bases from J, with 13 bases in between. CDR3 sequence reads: CASSQDLGVREKLFF. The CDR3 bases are TGCGCCAGCAGCCAAGATTTGGGAGTTAGGGAAAAACTGTTTTTT.

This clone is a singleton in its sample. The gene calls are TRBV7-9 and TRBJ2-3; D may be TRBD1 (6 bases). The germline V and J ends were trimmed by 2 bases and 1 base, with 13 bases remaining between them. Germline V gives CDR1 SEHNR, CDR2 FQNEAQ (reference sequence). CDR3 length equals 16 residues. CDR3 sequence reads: CASSLQGGGGTDTQYF. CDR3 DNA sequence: TGTGCCAGCAGCTTACAAGGGGGTGGCGGCACAGATACGCAGTATTTT. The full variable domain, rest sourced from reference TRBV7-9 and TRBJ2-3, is DTGVSQNPRHKITKRGQNVTFRCDPISEHNRLYWYRQTLGQGPEFLTYFQNEAQLEKSRLLSDRFSAERPKGSFSTLEIQRTEQGDSAMYLCASSLQGGGGTDTQYFGPGTRLTVL.

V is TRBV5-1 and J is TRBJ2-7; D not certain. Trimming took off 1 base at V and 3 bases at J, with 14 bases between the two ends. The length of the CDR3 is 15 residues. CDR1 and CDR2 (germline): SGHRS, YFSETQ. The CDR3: CASSLLPDSIYEQYF. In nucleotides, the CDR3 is TGCGCCAGCAGCTTGCTTCCAGACTCTATCTACGAGCAGTACTTC.

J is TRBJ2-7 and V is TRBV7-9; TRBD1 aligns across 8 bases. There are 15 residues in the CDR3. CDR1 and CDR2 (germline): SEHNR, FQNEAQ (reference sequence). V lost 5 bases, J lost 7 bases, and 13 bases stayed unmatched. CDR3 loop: CASSVGTGSRREQYF. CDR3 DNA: TGTGCCAGCAGCGTCGGGACAGGCTCCCGGAGGGAGCAGTACTTC.